This T cell receptor beta chain emerged from a study of T-cell memory formation after mild COVID-19. Notes on the study in general: CD4+ contracting clones lay mainly in CM and EM, CD8+ ones in EMRA. That cross-reactive memory joined was suggested by some responding clones appearing in pre-infection memory.

This clonotype was seen many times. Antigen: not known. V lost 0 bases to trimming and J lost 2 bases, with 12 bases between them. Per germline, CDR1 ENHRY and CDR2 SYGVKD. This CDR3 comprises 16 residues. TCRdb redid the calling of the 5' RACE reads with MiXCR, one entry per CDR3 protein. The repertoire holds about 290,000 distinct CDR3 sequences, with less than 20% as singletons. The chain employs TRBV10-3 and TRBJ2-3; the D gene is possibly TRBD2 (6 bases). The receptor was isolated from a man between 18 and 35 years old who had mild COVID-19 (a few samples of this study predate the infection). Cell type and time point are not known. Source material: PBMCs or a T cell subset sorted from them (not recorded which). For the CDR3, the DNA is TGTGCCATCAGTGAGTCGAAACGGGACTTCACAGATACGCAGTATTTT. This encodes CAISESKRDFTDTQYF.